This TCR beta chain came from a study of T cell changes during pregnancy in multiple sclerosis. CDR3 length equals 16 residues. V lost 3 bases and J lost 0, with 12 bases in between. Germline V lookup: CDR1 LNHDA, CDR2 SQIVND (reference sequence). The data were produced by immunoSEQ multiplex PCR, yet TCRdb's version contains in-frame clones alone and is incomplete. The table includes some 42,000 clones, roughly 91% detected once. The chain joins TRBV19 to TRBJ1-5, with a possible D match to TRBD1 (5 bases). This TCR was sampled from a female donor with multiple sclerosis, enrolled in a pregnancy study. This sample comprised CD4+ T cells from peripheral blood mononuclear cells, obtained in the third trimester of pregnancy. Here the CDR3 reads CASSIVGAYSNQPQHF. In nucleotides, the CDR3 is TGTGCCAGTAGTATTGTAGGGGCCTATAGCAATCAGCCCCAGCATTTT.